Given below is one T cell receptor beta chain in context. The antigen it recognizes is unknown. Base qualities are not provided; no much larger clone lies one nucleotide away. These data belong to a study of technical replicates of blood from several donors (dated by TCRdb to 2017 to 2019). The library came from the immunoSEQ multiplex PCR assay. Not all clones reach the TCRdb copy of this immuneACCESS table, which keeps in-frame sequences only. Checked studies attribute under half of the gap to unresolved V genes and leave the rest unexplained. The sample records tens of thousands of clones, roughly 94% of which are singletons. The ten most abundant clones make up 0.26% of the sample. CDR1 and CDR2 are read off the germline V gene as SGDLS and YYNGEE. Reading from cysteine to phenylalanine, the CDR3 counts 17 amino acids. Here the CDR3 DNA is all that survives: 51 bases in frame from base 1. V is cut by 0 bases and J by 0 bases, and the space between the germline ends is 14 bases.

The chain uses TRBV9 and TRBJ2-3, with a tentative D gene TRBD2 over 5 matching bases. The sequenced sample consisted of T cells isolated from PBMCs. This sequence originates from a human donor in good health. The DNA is as follows: TGTGCCAGCAGCGTAGGCGGAGGTACCTCTAGCACAGATACGCAGTATTTT. Its product reads: CASSVGGGTSSTDTQYF.